Shown below are 10 T cell receptor beta chains from a single sample sequenced in a study of cytomegalovirus exposure and HLA in healthy donors. Measured with immunoSEQ multiplex PCR; TCRdb has only the in-frame clones, and not every one. Of hundreds of thousands of clones detected, roughly 91% appear once; the ten largest clones hold approximately 2%. The sample comprised PBMCs. Receptor source: a woman between 18 and 30 years old in good health and CMV-seropositive.

The chain employs TRBV7-3 and TRBJ2-6, with no clear D. The V end was cut by 4 bases, the J end by 4 bases, with 14 bases between. Germline CDR1 SGHTA, CDR2 FQGTGA. This CDR3 has 16 amino acids. The CDR3 sequence is CASSSNPGSGANVLTF. The CDR3 DNA reads as TGTGCCAGCAGCTCCAACCCCGGGTCCGGGGCCAACGTCCTGACTTTC.

The chain joins TRBV25-1 to TRBJ2-7; 9 bases line up with TRBD2. CDR1 and CDR2 from the germline V gene are MGHDK and SYGVNS. After removal of 2 bases from V and 2 bases from J, the junction contained 4 bases not matched to a gene. The CDR3 spans 15 residues. The DNA for the CDR3 is TGTGCCAGCAGTGAAAAGACTAGCGGTACCTACGAGCAGTACTTC. Protein sequence: CASSEKTSGTYEQYF.

V is TRBV6-1 and J is TRBJ1-1; D gene uncertain. The CDR3 totals 12 residues. Looked up from germline, CDR1 is MNHNS and CDR2 is SASEGT. Trimming pared 6 bases from V and 3 bases from J, leaving 8 bases between. The CDR3 DNA reads as TGTGCCAGCAGGGCATATGACACTGAAGCTTTCTTT. Its translation is CASRAYDTEAFF.

This clone was observed a handful of times. CDR3 in DNA: TGTGCCTGGGGTAGCGCCTCAAGTGGAAAACTGTTTTTT. Translation: CAWGSASSGKLFF. This chain connects TRBV30 to TRBJ1-4; D uncertain. Trimming removed 5 bases from V and 10 bases from J, with 17 bases in between. This CDR3 has 13 residues. Germline V gene lookup returns CDR1 GTSNPN and CDR2 SVGIG (reference sequence).

The chain has TRBV11-2 and TRBJ1-4, with 9 nucleotides matching TRBD1. CDR3 length equals 14 residues. Germline CDR1 reads SGHAT; CDR2 reads FQNNGV. With 5 bases clipped from V and 8 bases from J, the junction kept 6 bases outside the gene matches. The CDR3 DNA reads TGTGCCAGCAGCCTACAGGGGGCAGGGGAAAAACTGTTTTTT. Translation gives CASSLQGAGEKLFF.

The gene calls are TRBV27 and TRBJ2-1; 8 bases are shared with TRBD2. Germline CDR1 reads MNHEY; CDR2 reads SMNVEV (reference sequence). V shed 5 bases and J 4 bases; nucleotides not matched to a gene: 4. The CDR3 extends over 14 amino acids. The CDR3 loop is CASSPGGPYNEQFF. CDR3 in DNA: TGTGCCAGCAGTCCGGGAGGGCCGTACAATGAGCAGTTCTTC.

V gene TRBV6-1 combines with J gene TRBJ2-1; D may be TRBD2 (6 bases). The CDR3 runs 16 residues. Between the trimmed V and J ends, which lost 0 bases and 7 bases, there was a span of 16 bases. Per the germline V gene, CDR1 is MNHNS and CDR2 is SASEGT. This chain's CDR3 is CASSEAGLKVRNEQFF. As DNA, the CDR3 is TGTGCCAGCAGTGAAGCAGGACTAAAAGTGAGGAATGAGCAGTTCTTC.

This chain uses TRBV2 with TRBJ2-4, with D perhaps matching TRBD1 (8 bases). The CDR3 consists of 16 residues. Trimming removed 2 bases from V and 8 bases from J, with 19 bases in between. Germline V CDR1 and CDR2: SNHLY, FYNNEI. The CDR3 region has the DNA TGTGCCAGCAGTGAAAATCCTGGACAGGGAGGGTACATTCAGTACTTC. It codes for CASSENPGQGGYIQYF.

V and J are TRBV4-1 and TRBJ2-7; TRBD2 aligns across 8 bases. The CDR3 sequence is 15 residues long. V was clipped by 1 base and J by 2 bases; unmatched bases: 4. From germline, CDR1 is MGHRA and CDR2 YSYEKL. The CDR3 here is CASSQASGGAYEQYF. The CDR3 DNA follows: TGCGCCAGCAGCCAAGCAAGCGGGGGCGCCTACGAGCAGTACTTC.

A few counts support this clone. The sample contains more than one DNA sequence encoding this CDR3. The chain carries TRBV9 and TRBJ2-7; a possible D gene is TRBD2 (6 bases). Trimming left V 2 bases short and J 0 bases short, with 6 bases between. This CDR3 is built from 13 residues. Germline CDR1 SGDLS, CDR2 YYNGEE. This CDR3 is CASSVGGSYEQYF. CDR3 nucleotide sequence: TGTGCCAGCAGCGTGGGGGGCTCCTACGAGCAGTACTTC. Full variable domain (outside the CDR3, taken from reference TRBV9 and TRBJ2-7): DSGVTQTPKHLITATGQRVTLRCSPRSGDLSVYWYQQSLDQGLQFLIQYYNGEERAKGNILERFSAQQFPDLHSELNLSSLELGDSALYFCASSVGGSYEQYFGPGTRLTVT.